This passage covers 22 T cell receptor beta chains from one sample sequenced in a study of patients and donors after allogeneic stem cell transplantation. TCRdb redid the calling of the RT-PCR reads with MiXCR, one entry per CDR3 protein. The sample lists some 880,000 distinct CDR3 sequences; over 15% were seen once. The source material was blood, either unsorted or a sorted T cell fraction (not recorded which). Source of these receptors: a human donor who was either an allogeneic HSCT recipient or a stem cell or donor lymphocyte infusion donor (not recorded which). It is not recorded whose cells these are; they may come from a transplant donor.

The rearrangement links TRBV12-3 or TRBV12-4 to TRBJ1-6; no reliable D call. V was clipped by 7 bases and J by 4 bases, with 11 bases between them. The CDR3 consists of 14 residues. The DNA of the CDR3 is TGTGCCAGCACCTTTAAACAGTATAATTCACCCCTCCACTTT. It specifies CASTFKQYNSPLHF.

CDR3 residues: CSARDPSRPGGYNEQFF. The DNA of the CDR3 is TGCAGTGCTAGAGATCCCTCCCGACCAGGGGGGTACAATGAGCAGTTCTTC. The gene calls are TRBV20-1 and TRBJ2-1, with D perhaps matching TRBD1 (7 bases). Germline V gives CDR1 DFQATT, CDR2 SNEGSKA (reference sequence). CDR3 length equals 17 residues. V dropped 0 bases and J dropped 4 bases, with 19 bases sitting between them.

The rearrangement links TRBV12-3 or TRBV12-4 to TRBJ1-2; 8 bases agree with TRBD1. The length of the CDR3 is 14 residues. Trimming took 5 bases from V and 2 from J; bases not matched to a gene: 4. CDR3 sequence: CASSGGQANYGYTF. The CDR3 coding sequence is TGTGCCAGCAGTGGGGGACAGGCGAACTATGGCTACACCTTC.

The J gene is TRBJ2-5, the V gene TRBV27; D is ambiguous. This CDR3 has 15 residues. Trimming removed 3 bases from V and 1 base from J, with 12 bases in between. Germline V CDR1 and CDR2: MNHEY, SMNVEV (reference sequence). DNA for the CDR3: TGTGCCAGCAGTTTCTCGGGCAGTTTCCAAGAGACCCAGTACTTC. It specifies CASSFSGSFQETQYF.

The rearrangement links TRBV9 to TRBJ2-1; TRBD2 matches at 8 bases. The CDR3 is 16 amino acids. V dropped 5 bases and J dropped 4; count of bases not matched to a gene: 11. Germline-derived CDR1 and CDR2 are SGDLS and YYNGEE. This CDR3 reads CASSNQPGLDYNEQFF. The CDR3 region has the DNA TGTGCCAGCAGTAACCAACCGGGACTAGATTACAATGAGCAGTTCTTC.

V gene TRBV24-1 combines with J gene TRBJ1-2; D is unclear. CDR3 size: 13 residues. V was cut by 3 bases and J by 0 bases, with 4 bases left in between. Germline CDR1 KGHDR, CDR2 SFDVKD. This chain's CDR3 is CATSDKANYGYTF. The DNA of the CDR3 is TGTGCCACCAGTGATAAGGCTAACTATGGCTACACCTTC.

V usage is TRBV20-1 and J usage is TRBJ1-3, with D unclear. Trimming cost V 5 bases and J 10 bases, with 15 bases left between them. Germline V gives CDR1 DFQATT, CDR2 SNEGSKA (reference sequence). The CDR3 loop spans 12 amino acids. Here the CDR3 reads CSALGRERTIYF. The CDR3, as DNA: TGCAGTGCTCTTGGCCGTGAAAGGACCATATATTTT.

This clonotype was observed a handful of times. The J gene is TRBJ2-7, the V gene TRBV4-2; D is unresolved. The CDR3 covers 13 residues. V lost 1 base and J lost 6, with 10 bases in between. Germline V gene data show CDR1 as LGHNA and CDR2 as YNFKEQ. CDR3 in amino acids: CASSQAASPEQYF. Here the CDR3 DNA reads TGTGCCAGCAGCCAAGCCGCCAGTCCCGAGCAGTACTTC.

This sequence joins TRBV12-3 or TRBV12-4 and TRBJ2-7; the D gene could be TRBD1 or TRBD2 (6 bases each). The length of the CDR3 is 14 residues. Trimming stripped 6 bases from V and 7 bases from J, with 19 bases between. CDR3 DNA sequence: TGTGCCAGCAGCCTTGTGCAGGGGAGGAAGGAGCAGTACTTC. Translation gives CASSLVQGRKEQYF.

Ten or more counts support this clonotype. The chain recombines TRBV20-1 with TRBJ1-2; D remains unclear. CDR1 is DFQATT and CDR2 is SNEGSKA in the germline V gene (reference sequence). This CDR3 has 13 amino acids. Trimming removed 3 bases from V and 4 bases from J, with 12 bases in between. The CDR3 coding sequence is TGCAGTGCTAGGGGGAGGTCGGGCTATGGCTACACCTTC. The encoded protein is CSARGRSGYGYTF.

This clonotype was picked up a small number of times. The V gene is TRBV6-2 or TRBV6-3, the J gene TRBJ2-1; TRBD2 agrees at 14 bases. Germline V gene data show CDR1 as MNHEY and CDR2 as SVGEGT. Unmatched junction bases numbered 8, after V lost 8 bases and J lost 5 bases. CDR3 length: 16 residues. DNA of the CDR3: TGTGCCAGCGGACTAGCGGGGGGACTAAAAAACAATGAGCAGTTCTTC. As protein: CASGLAGGLKNNEQFF.

This clonotype was found a few times. This chain links TRBV19 with TRBJ1-5; the D is unclear. Trimming left V 7 bases short and J 11 bases short, with 21 bases between. CDR1 is LNHDA, CDR2 SQIVND, per germline (reference sequence). The CDR3 spans 14 residues. The CDR3 DNA is TGTGCCAGTATCGGTAGGACCTCCCACCCGGCCCAGCATTTT. Its protein product is CASIGRTSHPAQHF.

V gene TRBV27 combines with J gene TRBJ1-4; D might be TRBD1 (5 bases). The CDR3 is made up of 14 amino acids. The V gene lost 4 bases and the J gene lost 7 bases, with 13 bases spanning the gap. Germline V gives CDR1 MNHEY, CDR2 SMNVEV (reference sequence). The CDR3 DNA reads as TGTGCCAGCAGTTCTGCGCTAGGGGCTGAAAAACTGTTTTTT. It is translated as CASSSALGAEKLFF.

The rearrangement uses TRBV7-9 and TRBJ2-6, with no clear D. The V gene's germline CDR1 is SEHNR and CDR2 FQNEAQ (reference sequence). This CDR3 comprises 16 residues. The germline V and J ends were trimmed by 10 bases and 0 bases, with 16 bases remaining between them. The CDR3 protein is CATLDEAGSGANVLTF. For the CDR3, the DNA is TGTGCCACCCTAGATGAAGCCGGCTCTGGGGCCAACGTCCTGACTTTC.

The V gene is TRBV29-1, the J gene TRBJ1-2, with 8 positions matching TRBD1. Germline assignment: CDR1 SQVTM and CDR2 ANQGSEA. This CDR3 spans 15 amino acids. After removal of 4 bases from V and 7 bases from J, the junction contained 14 bases not matched to a gene. The CDR3 reads CSVASRTGNGGGYTF. CDR3 DNA: TGCAGCGTTGCCTCGCGGACAGGGAATGGTGGTGGCTACACCTTC.

This chain links TRBV24-1 with TRBJ1-5, with D unclear. The CDR3 totals 12 residues. Trimming took off 4 bases at V and 7 bases at J, with 7 bases between the two ends. Germline V gene data show CDR1 as KGHDR and CDR2 as SFDVKD. CDR3 region: CATSDPQQPQHF. For the CDR3, the DNA is TGTGCCACCAGTGACCCCCAGCAGCCCCAGCATTTT.

The CDR3 is CSALPAGGRGTGELFF. The CDR3 nucleotides read TGCAGTGCCCTTCCAGCGGGGGGCCGAGGCACCGGGGAGCTGTTTTTT. The rearrangement joins TRBV20-1 to TRBJ2-2, with 9 bases aligning to TRBD2. This CDR3 spans 16 amino acids. The germline CDR1 and CDR2 sequences are DFQATT and SNEGSKA (reference sequence). Trimming removed 6 bases from V and 4 bases from J; junction bases left unmatched: 12.

This clonotype was counted a few times. The rearrangement links TRBV12-3 or TRBV12-4 to TRBJ1-5; D gene ambiguous. Trimming took off 5 bases at V and 6 bases at J, with 17 bases between the two ends. There are 15 residues in the CDR3. The CDR3 here is CASSPLVQERQPQHF. The DNA of the CDR3 is TGTGCCAGCAGTCCCCTCGTCCAGGAACGTCAGCCCCAGCATTTT.

This clonotype was picked up many times. V is TRBV10-3 and J is TRBJ1-1, with D perhaps TRBD1 (5 bases). The V end was cut by 7 bases, the J end by 0 bases, with 9 bases between. CDR1 ENHRY and CDR2 SYGVKD come from the germline V gene. The CDR3 has 13 residues. The DNA of the CDR3 is TGTGCCATCATGACGGACATGAACACTGAAGCTTTCTTT. Amino acid sequence: CAIMTDMNTEAFF.

This clonotype was observed a handful of times. CDR3 sequence (DNA): TGTGCCAGCAGCCCGAAAAGGGAGTTTTCCTCTGGAAACACCATATATTTT. Its protein product is CASSPKREFSSGNTIYF. The genes are TRBV7-8 and TRBJ1-3; no clear D gene. The CDR3 runs 17 residues. CDR1 is SGHVS, CDR2 FQNEAQ, per germline. Trimming shortened V by 5 bases and J by 0 bases, and 17 bases separated the two germline ends.

This clonotype was seen more than once but under ten times. CDR3 sequence: CASSLVDWVQETQYF. The CDR3 DNA follows: TGCGCCAGCAGCTTGGTAGATTGGGTTCAAGAGACCCAGTACTTC. The chain couples TRBV5-1 to TRBJ2-5; D is ambiguous. The ends were cut back, 0 bases at V and 2 bases at J, with 11 bases in the middle. CDR3 length: 15 amino acids. Germline values: CDR1 SGHRS, CDR2 YFSETQ.

This clonotype was seen a handful of times. This rearrangement joins TRBV24-1 to TRBJ2-1; a possible D gene is TRBD1 (6 bases). Germline CDR1 is KGHDR and CDR2 is SFDVKD. The CDR3 extends over 17 amino acids. V was trimmed by 1 base and J by 7 bases, leaving 19 bases between them. CDR3 loop: CATSDLAGVEGWNEQFF. Written as DNA, the CDR3 is TGTGCCACCAGTGATTTAGCAGGGGTAGAGGGTTGGAATGAGCAGTTCTTC.